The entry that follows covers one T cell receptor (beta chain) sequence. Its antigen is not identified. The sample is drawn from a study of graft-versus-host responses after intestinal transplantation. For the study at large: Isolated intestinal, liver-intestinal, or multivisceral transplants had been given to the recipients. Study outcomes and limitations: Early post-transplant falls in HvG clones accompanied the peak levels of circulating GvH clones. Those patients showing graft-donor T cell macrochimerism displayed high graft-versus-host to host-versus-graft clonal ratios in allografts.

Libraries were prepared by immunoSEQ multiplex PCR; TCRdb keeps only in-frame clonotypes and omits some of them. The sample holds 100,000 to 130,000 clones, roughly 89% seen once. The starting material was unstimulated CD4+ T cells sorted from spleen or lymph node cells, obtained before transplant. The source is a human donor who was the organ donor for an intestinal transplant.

Written as DNA, the CDR3 is TGTGCCAGTAGTATGCCTCGGGCGGCGGGTGGCCCAGGGTATGGCTACACCTTC. Translation gives CASSMPRAAGGPGYGYTF. The chain uses TRBV19 and TRBJ1-2; D is perhaps TRBD1 (5 bases). This CDR3 is built from 18 residues. In germline, CDR1 is LNHDA, CDR2 SQIVND (reference sequence). Trimming pared 3 bases from V and 5 bases from J, leaving 25 bases between.